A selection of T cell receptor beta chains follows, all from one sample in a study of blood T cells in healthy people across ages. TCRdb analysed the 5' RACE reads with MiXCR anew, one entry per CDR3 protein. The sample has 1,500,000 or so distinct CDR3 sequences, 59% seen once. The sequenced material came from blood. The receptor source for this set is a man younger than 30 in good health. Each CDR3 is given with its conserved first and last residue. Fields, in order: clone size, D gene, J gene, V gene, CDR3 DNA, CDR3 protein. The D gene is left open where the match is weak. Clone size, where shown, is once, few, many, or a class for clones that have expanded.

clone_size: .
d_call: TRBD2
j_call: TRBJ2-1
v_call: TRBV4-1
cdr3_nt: TGCGCCAGCAGCCCCGGTGGAAGCGGGAGAACGTACAATGAGCAGTTCTTC
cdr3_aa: CASSPGGSGRTYNEQFF

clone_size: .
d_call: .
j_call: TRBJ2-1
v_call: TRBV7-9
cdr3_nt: TGTGCCAGCAGCTTAGCGGAAGGAACGGGTTACAATGAGCAGTTCTTC
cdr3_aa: CASSLAEGTGYNEQFF

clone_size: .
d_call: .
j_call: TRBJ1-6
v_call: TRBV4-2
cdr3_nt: TGTGCCAGCAGCCAAGTGGCGCGGGGCTCCTATAATTCACCCCTCCACTTT
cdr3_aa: CASSQVARGSYNSPLHF

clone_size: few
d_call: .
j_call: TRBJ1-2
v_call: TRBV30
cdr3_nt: TGTGCCTGGAGTCGGGACGGCGGCCCGGGCTACACCTTC
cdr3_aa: CAWSRDGGPGYTF

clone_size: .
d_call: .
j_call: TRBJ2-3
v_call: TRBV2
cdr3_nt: TGTGCCAGCAGAGGGCTAGCTCTCACAGATACGCAGTATTTT
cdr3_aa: CASRGLALTDTQYF

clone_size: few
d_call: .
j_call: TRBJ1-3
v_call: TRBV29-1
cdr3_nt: TGCAGCTGTGGAGAGACCTCTGGAAACACCATATATTTT
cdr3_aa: CSCGETSGNTIYF

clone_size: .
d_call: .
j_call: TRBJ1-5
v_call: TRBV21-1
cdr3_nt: TGTGCCAGCAGCGACAAGGCGGAATCGAGCAATCAGCCCCAGCATTTT
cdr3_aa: CASSDKAESSNQPQHF

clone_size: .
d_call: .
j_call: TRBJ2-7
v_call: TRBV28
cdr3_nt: TGTGCCAGCAGTTTTCGAGCGAAGGGGCTCTACGAGCAGTACTTC
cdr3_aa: CASSFRAKGLYEQYF

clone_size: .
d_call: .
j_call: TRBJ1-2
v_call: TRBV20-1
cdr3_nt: TGCAGTGCTAGAAGAACAGATAACTATGGCTACACCTTC
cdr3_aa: CSARRTDNYGYTF

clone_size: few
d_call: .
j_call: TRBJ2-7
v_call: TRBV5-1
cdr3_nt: TGCGCCAGCAGCTTGGGGGGACACCTCCACTACGAGCAGTACTTC
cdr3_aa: CASSLGGHLHYEQYF

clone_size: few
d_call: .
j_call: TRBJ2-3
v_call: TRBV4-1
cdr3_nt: TGCGCCAGCAGCCAGGGCTGGACCCCCACAGATACGCAGTATTTT
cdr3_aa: CASSQGWTPTDTQYF

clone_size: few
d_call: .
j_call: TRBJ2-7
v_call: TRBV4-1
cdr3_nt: TGCGCCAGCAGCCAAGTGGAGGGACCTGACGACGAGCAGTACTTC
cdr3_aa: CASSQVEGPDDEQYF

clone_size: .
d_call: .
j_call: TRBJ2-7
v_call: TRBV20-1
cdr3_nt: TGCAGTGCTAGCGGGGCAGGGGCCATCTCCTACAATGAGCAGTACTTC
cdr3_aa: CSASGAGAISYNEQYF

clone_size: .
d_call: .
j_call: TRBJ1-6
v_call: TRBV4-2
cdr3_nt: TGTGCCAGCAGCCAAGCCCCCTCAGATAATTCACCCCTCCACTTT
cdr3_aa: CASSQAPSDNSPLHF

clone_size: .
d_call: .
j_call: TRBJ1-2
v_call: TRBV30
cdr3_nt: TGTGCCTGGCTAGAGGTCCTTAACTATGGCTACACCTTC
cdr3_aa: CAWLEVLNYGYTF

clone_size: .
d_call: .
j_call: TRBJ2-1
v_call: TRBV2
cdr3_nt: TGTGCCAGCAGAATGACACGGCCCTCCTACAATGAGCAGTTCTTC
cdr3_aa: CASRMTRPSYNEQFF

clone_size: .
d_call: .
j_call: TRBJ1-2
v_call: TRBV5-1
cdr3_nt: TGCGCCAGCAGCGCCGCCCCAGGTGCCTATGGCTACACCTTC
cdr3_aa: CASSAAPGAYGYTF

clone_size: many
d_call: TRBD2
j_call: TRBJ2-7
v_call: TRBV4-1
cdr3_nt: TGTGCCAGCAGCCAGGGACTAGCGGGAGGCTACGAGCAGTACTTC
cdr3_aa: CASSQGLAGGYEQYF

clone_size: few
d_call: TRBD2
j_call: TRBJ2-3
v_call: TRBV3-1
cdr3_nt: TGTGCCAGCAGCCAAGGCGGGAGGTCAGATACGCAGTATTTT
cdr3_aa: CASSQGGRSDTQYF

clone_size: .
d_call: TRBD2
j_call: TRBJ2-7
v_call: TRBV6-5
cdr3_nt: TGTGCCAGCAGTTACTCGATGGCAACTAGCGGATACTCCTACGAGCAGTACTTC
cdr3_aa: CASSYSMATSGYSYEQYF

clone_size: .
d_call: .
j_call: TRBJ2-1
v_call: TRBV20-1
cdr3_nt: TGCAGTGCCCCCCCGGCGGGGATTTTAAATGAGCAGTTCTTC
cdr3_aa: CSAPPAGILNEQFF

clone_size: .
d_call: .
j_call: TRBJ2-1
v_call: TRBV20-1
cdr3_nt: TGCAGTGCTAGGGGGTCCGAGTACAATGAGCAGTTCTTC
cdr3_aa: CSARGSEYNEQFF

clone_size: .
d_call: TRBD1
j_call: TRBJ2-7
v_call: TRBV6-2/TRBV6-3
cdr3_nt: TGTGCCACCATGGGACAGACCTACGAGCAGTACTTC
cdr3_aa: CATMGQTYEQYF

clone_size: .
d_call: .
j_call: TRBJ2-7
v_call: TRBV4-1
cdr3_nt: TGCGCCAGCAGCCAAGAACCTCCCCAGACCGGCATCTACGAGCAGTACTTC
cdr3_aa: CASSQEPPQTGIYEQYF

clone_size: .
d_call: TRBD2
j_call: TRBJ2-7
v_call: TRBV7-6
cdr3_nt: TGTGCCAGCAGCACAGGACCGGGACTAGGCTACGAGCAGTACTTC
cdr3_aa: CASSTGPGLGYEQYF

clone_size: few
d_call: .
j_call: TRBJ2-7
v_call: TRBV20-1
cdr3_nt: TGCAGTGCTGATGGGGGAACCTACGAGCAGTACTTC
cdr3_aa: CSADGGTYEQYF

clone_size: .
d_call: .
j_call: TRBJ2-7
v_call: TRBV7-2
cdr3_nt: TGTGCCAGCAGCTTAAAACGGGCACAGCTCTCCTACGAGCAGTACTTC
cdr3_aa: CASSLKRAQLSYEQYF

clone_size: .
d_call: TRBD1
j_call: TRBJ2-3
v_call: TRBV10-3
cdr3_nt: TGTGCCATCAAGACAGGGCTAGGGGGAGATACGCAGTATTTT
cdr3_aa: CAIKTGLGGDTQYF

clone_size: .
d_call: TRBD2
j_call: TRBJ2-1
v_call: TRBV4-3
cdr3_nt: TGCGCCAGCAGCCAAGACGGAGCTAGCGGGGGGTATGATGAGCAGTTCTTC
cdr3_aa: CASSQDGASGGYDEQFF

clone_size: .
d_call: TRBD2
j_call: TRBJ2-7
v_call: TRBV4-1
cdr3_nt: TGCGCCAGCAGCCCTGGACTAGCGGTCCGCTACGAGCAGTACTTC
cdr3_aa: CASSPGLAVRYEQYF

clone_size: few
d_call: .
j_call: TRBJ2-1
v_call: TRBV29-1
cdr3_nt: TGCAGCGTTAGAGGGGGTTACAATGAGCAGTTCTTC
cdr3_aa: CSVRGGYNEQFF

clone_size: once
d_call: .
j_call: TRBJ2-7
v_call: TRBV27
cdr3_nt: TGTGCCAGCAGTATACAGATTAACTACGAGCAGTACTTC
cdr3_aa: CASSIQINYEQYF

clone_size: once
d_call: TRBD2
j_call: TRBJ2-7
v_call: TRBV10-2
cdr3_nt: TGCGCCAGCAGTGAGTATCCGCTAGCGGGAGGACCCTACGAGCAGTACTTC
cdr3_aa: CASSEYPLAGGPYEQYF

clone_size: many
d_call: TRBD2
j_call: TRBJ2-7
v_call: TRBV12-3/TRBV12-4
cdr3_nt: TGTGCCAGCAGCCCGGGACTAGCGGCCTACGAGCAGTACTTC
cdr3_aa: CASSPGLAAYEQYF

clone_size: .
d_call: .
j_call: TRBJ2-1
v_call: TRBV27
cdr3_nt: TGTGCCAGGGGTTACGGGCATGAGCAGTTCTTC
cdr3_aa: CARGYGHEQFF

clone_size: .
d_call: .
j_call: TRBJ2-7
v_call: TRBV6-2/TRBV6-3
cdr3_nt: TGTGCCAGCAGTTACGAAGGGCAGGGCAATCCTAATTCCTACGAGCAGTACTTC
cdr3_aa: CASSYEGQGNPNSYEQYF

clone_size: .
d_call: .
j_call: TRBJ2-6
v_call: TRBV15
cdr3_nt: TGTGCCACCAGCAGTGGACCCACCTCTGGGGCCAACGTCCTGACTTTC
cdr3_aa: CATSSGPTSGANVLTF

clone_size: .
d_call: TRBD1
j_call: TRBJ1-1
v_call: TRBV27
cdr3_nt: TGTGCCAGCAGTTTAGGGACAGGGGGCTGGGACACTGAAGCTTTCTTT
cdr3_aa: CASSLGTGGWDTEAFF

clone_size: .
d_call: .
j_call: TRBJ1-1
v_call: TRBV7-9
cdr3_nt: TGTGCCAGCAGCTTAACCCTGAAGGGCGGTACTGAAGCTTTCTTT
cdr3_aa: CASSLTLKGGTEAFF

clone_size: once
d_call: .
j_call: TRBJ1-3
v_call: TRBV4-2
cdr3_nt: TGTGCCAGCAGCCAAGATATGTTTGGGGGGTCTGGAAACACCATATATTTT
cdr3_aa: CASSQDMFGGSGNTIYF

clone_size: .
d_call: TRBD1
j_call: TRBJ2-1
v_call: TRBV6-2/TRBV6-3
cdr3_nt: TGTGCCAGCAGGCGTGGACAGGGTTTGGATGAGCAGTTCTTC
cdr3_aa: CASRRGQGLDEQFF

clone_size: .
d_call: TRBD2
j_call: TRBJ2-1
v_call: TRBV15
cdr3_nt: TGTGCCACCAGCTTGCTCAGCGGGAAGCAGTTCTTC
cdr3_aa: CATSLLSGKQFF

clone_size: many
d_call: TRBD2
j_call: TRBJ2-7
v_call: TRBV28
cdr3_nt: TGTGCCACCCAGACTAGCGGCTACTACGAGCAGTACTTC
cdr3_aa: CATQTSGYYEQYF

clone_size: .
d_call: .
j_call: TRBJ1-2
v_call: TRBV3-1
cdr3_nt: TGTGCCAGCAGCCAAGTATATACAGGATTCGACTATGGCTACACCTTC
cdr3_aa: CASSQVYTGFDYGYTF

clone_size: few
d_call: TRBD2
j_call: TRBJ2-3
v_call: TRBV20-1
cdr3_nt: TGCAGTGCCAGACTAGCTACGGAGCCAGATACGCAGTATTTT
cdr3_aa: CSARLATEPDTQYF

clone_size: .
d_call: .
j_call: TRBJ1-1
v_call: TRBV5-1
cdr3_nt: TGCGCCAGCAGCTTTACAGCGAACACTGAAGCTTTCTTT
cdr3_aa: CASSFTANTEAFF

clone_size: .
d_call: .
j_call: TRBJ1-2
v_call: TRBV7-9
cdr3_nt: TGTGCCAGCAGAGGGCGACAGGCGGAATATGGCTACACCTTC
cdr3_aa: CASRGRQAEYGYTF

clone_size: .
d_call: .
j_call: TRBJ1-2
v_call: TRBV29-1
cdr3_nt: TGTAGCGCCGTCGGGCACTATGGCTACACCTTC
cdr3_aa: CSAVGHYGYTF

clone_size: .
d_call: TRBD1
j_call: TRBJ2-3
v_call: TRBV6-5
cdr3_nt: TGTGCCAGCAGCAACGGCCAGGGGGCGCGGGCAGATGCGCAGTATTTT
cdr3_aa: CASSNGQGARADAQYF

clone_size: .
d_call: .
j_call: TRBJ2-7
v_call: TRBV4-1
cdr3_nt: TGCGCCAGCAGCCAAGTGAATCAGGGGCTGTCCGAGCAGTACTTC
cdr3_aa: CASSQVNQGLSEQYF

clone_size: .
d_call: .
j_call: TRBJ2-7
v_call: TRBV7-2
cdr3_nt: TGTGCCAGCAGCTTAGCTGCGGGGCTCTACGAGCAGTACTTC
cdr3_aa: CASSLAAGLYEQYF

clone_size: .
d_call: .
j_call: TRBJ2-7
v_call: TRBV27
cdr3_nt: TGTGCCAGCAGTTTCTTCGCAGGCGACTACGAGCAGTACTTC
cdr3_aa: CASSFFAGDYEQYF

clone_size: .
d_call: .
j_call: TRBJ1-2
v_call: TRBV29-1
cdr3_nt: TGCAGCGGCCGTGTTGGTGAGGATGGCTACACCTTC
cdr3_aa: CSGRVGEDGYTF

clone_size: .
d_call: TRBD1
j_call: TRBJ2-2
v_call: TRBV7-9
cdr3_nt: TGTGCCAGCAGTTATGGGACAGGGGACATCGGGGAGCTGTTTTTT
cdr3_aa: CASSYGTGDIGELFF

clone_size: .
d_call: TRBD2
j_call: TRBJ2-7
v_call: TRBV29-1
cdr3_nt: TGCAGCGTTGAGTCGGGGGGCGAGCAGTACTTC
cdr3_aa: CSVESGGEQYF

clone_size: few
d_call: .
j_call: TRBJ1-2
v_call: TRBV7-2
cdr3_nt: TGTGCCAGCAGCTGGGGGGCCAGGAGGGATGGCTACACCTTC
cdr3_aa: CASSWGARRDGYTF

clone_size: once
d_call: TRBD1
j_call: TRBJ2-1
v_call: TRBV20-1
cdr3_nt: TGCAGTGCTAGAGAACACAGGGGGCGCGATTTTATCGTGTCATACAATGAGCAGTTCTTC
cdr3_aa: CSAREHRGRDFIVSYNEQFF

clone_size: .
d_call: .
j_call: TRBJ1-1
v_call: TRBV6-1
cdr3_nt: TGTGCCAGCAGGGTCCCAGAGAACACTGAAGCTTTCTTT
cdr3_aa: CASRVPENTEAFF

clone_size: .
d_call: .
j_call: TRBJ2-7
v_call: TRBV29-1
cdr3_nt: TGCAGCGTTGCGTCCGGGGCGAGCTCCTACGAGCAGTACTTC
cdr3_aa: CSVASGASSYEQYF